The 25 T cell receptor beta chains given below trace back to one sample, sequenced in a study of early T cells in non-severe SARS-CoV-2 infection. TCRdb independently ran MiXCR on the 5' RACE reads; one entry per CDR3 protein. The sample contains around 94,000 distinct CDR3 sequences, 10% to 15% of which appear only once. The sequenced sample was whole blood. The receptor source for this set is an adult who was a healthcare worker with PCR-confirmed SARS-CoV-2 infection or an uninfected control (not recorded which).

This clonotype was counted many times. The chain is built from TRBV5-5 and TRBJ2-3; 8 positions agree with TRBD1. The CDR3 has 17 amino acids. The germline CDR1 and CDR2 sequences are SGHKS and YYEKEE (reference sequence). V shed 2 bases and J 5 bases; nucleotides not matched to a gene: 13. The CDR3 reads CASSLRVGQGALDTQYF. The CDR3 nucleotides are TGTGCCAGCAGCTTAAGGGTCGGGCAGGGGGCTTTAGATACGCAGTATTTT.

About this clonotype: Relative to the germline gene, one junction end is altered; a read error may explain this. The chain links TRBV14 to TRBJ2-5, with 7 bases identical to TRBD1. The CDR3 sequence is 15 residues long. The germline V gene has CDR1 SGHDN and CDR2 FVKESK. CDR3 sequence (DNA): TGTGTCAGCAGCCAAGAAGGACAGGCTGGGGAGACCCAGTACTTC. This codes for CVSSQEGQAGETQYF. The variable domain in full, with the rest retrieved from reference TRBV14 and TRBJ2-5, is EAGVTQFPSHSVIEKGQTVTLRCDPISGHDNLYWYRRVMGKEIKFLLHFVKESKQDESGMPNNRFLAERTGGTYSTLKVQPAELEDSGVYFCVSSQEGQAGETQYFGPGTRLLVL.

This clonotype was recorded a few times. The gene calls are TRBV11-2 and TRBJ2-1; the D gene could be TRBD1 or TRBD2 (5 bases each). V gave up 4 bases and J gave up 2 bases, with 21 bases separating them. The CDR3 has 18 residues. Germline-derived CDR1 and CDR2 are SGHAT and FQNNGV. As DNA, the CDR3 is TGTGCCAGCAGCTCCCGGGACCCGGGGTTTGTCGCCTACAATGAGCAGTTCTTC. Amino acid sequence: CASSSRDPGFVAYNEQFF.

The rearrangement joins TRBV6-5 to TRBJ2-1; D remains ambiguous. This CDR3 is built from 14 residues. The V gene's germline CDR1 is MNHEY and CDR2 SVGAGI. The V end lost 0 bases, the J end lost 6 bases, and 9 bases lay between the germline ends. The CDR3 reads CASSYSSRSNEQFF. Here the CDR3 DNA reads TGTGCCAGCAGTTACTCGAGCCGGTCCAATGAGCAGTTCTTC.

The rearrangement uses TRBV11-1 and TRBJ2-5, with 9 bases that match TRBD1. The CDR3 is made up of 15 amino acids. Trimming removed 2 bases from V and 5 bases from J; junction bases left unmatched: 6. Germline-derived CDR1 and CDR2 are SGHAT and FQDESV (reference sequence). The CDR3 bases are TGTGCCAGCAGCTTAATGTGGGGACAGGGTGAGACCCAGTACTTC. Encoded protein: CASSLMWGQGETQYF.

This clonotype has a count of ten or more. The chain is built from TRBV30 and TRBJ2-7, with D possibly TRBD1 on 6 matching bases. Germline-derived CDR1 and CDR2 are GTSNPN and SVGIG (reference sequence). The V and J ends lost 4 bases and 2 bases respectively, with 12 bases between them. This CDR3 has 13 amino acids. For the CDR3, the DNA is TGTGCCTGGACTTCGGACAGACCCTACGAGCAGTACTTC. Its protein product is CAWTSDRPYEQYF.

This clonotype turned up a few times. This sequence joins TRBV7-9 and TRBJ1-1; no firm D call. CDR3 size: 13 residues. V was trimmed by 5 bases and J by 7 bases, leaving 14 bases between them. Per the germline V gene, CDR1 is SEHNR and CDR2 is FQNEAQ (reference sequence). The chain's CDR3 is CASSPPVISEAFF. The CDR3 coding sequence is TGTGCCAGCAGCCCCCCGGTCATCAGTGAAGCTTTCTTT. The full variable domain, rest sourced from reference TRBV7-9 and TRBJ1-1, is DTGVSQNPRHKITKRGQNVTFRCDPISEHNRLYWYRQTLGQGPEFLTYFQNEAQLEKSRLLSDRFSAERPKGSFSTLEIQRTEQGDSAMYLCASSPPVISEAFFGQGTRLTVV.

The table lists this clonotype with many counts. V gene TRBV18 combines with J gene TRBJ2-2; no definite D call. The germline CDR1 and CDR2 sequences are KGHSH and LQKENI. The V end was cut by 3 bases, the J end by 4 bases, with 12 bases between. The CDR3 consists of 15 residues. The CDR3 nucleotides read TGTGCCAGCTCACCTTCCTCCCAAGCCACCGGGGAGCTGTTTTTT. This encodes CASSPSSQATGELFF.

This clonotype occurred many times. V usage is TRBV27 and J usage is TRBJ2-1; 9 nucleotides align to TRBD2. Looked up from germline, CDR1 is MNHEY and CDR2 is SMNVEV (reference sequence). The CDR3 spans 15 residues. The junction had 7 bases not matched to a gene; V was cut back by 1 base and J by 9 bases. CDR3: CASSLLSSGMGEQFF. The CDR3 DNA follows: TGTGCCAGCAGTTTATTGTCTAGCGGGATGGGTGAGCAGTTCTTC.

In its sample, this clonotype was seen many times. The chain joins TRBV7-2 to TRBJ1-2; a possible D gene is TRBD1 (5 bases). Germline CDR1 and CDR2: SGHTA and FQGNSA. V lost 3 bases and J 1 base, leaving 9 bases between the germline ends. This CDR3 spans 14 amino acids. The CDR3 loop is CASSLGRDNYGYTF. As DNA, the CDR3 is TGTGCCAGCAGCTTGGGGCGGGATAACTATGGCTACACCTTC.

This clonotype turned up a few times. The genes are TRBV6-2 or TRBV6-3 and TRBJ2-7; D not certain. CDR1 is MNHEY and CDR2 is SVGEGT in the germline V gene. The ends were cut back, 2 bases at V and 5 bases at J, with 10 bases in the middle. The CDR3 is 13 amino acids. The CDR3 nucleotides are TGTGCCAGCAGTTACCTTCTATTCCACGAGCAGTACTTC. It specifies CASSYLLFHEQYF.

The chain links TRBV14 to TRBJ2-3; D is perhaps TRBD2 (5 bases). The CDR3 is 13 amino acids. Germline CDR1 and CDR2: SGHDN and FVKESK. Trimming shortened V by 5 bases and J by 2 bases, and 8 bases separated the two germline ends. The CDR3 region is CASSWTSTDTQYF. The CDR3 DNA follows: TGTGCCAGCAGCTGGACTTCCACAGATACGCAGTATTTT.

This clonotype was seen only a few times. The V and J genes are TRBV11-1 and TRBJ1-1, with D maybe TRBD1 (6 bases). V gave up 4 bases and J gave up 4 bases, with 10 bases separating them. Per germline, CDR1 SGHAT and CDR2 FQDESV (reference sequence). This CDR3 has 13 residues. In DNA, the CDR3 is TGTGCCAGCAGCTACAGGGTGACCACTGAAGCTTTCTTT. Translating gives CASSYRVTTEAFF.

This clonotype occurred a few times. The chain couples TRBV29-1 to TRBJ2-1; 7 bases align to TRBD1. CDR1 is SQVTM, CDR2 ANQGSEA, per germline. CDR3 length: 16 residues. Trimming removed 5 bases from V and 2 bases from J; junction bases left unmatched: 12. The CDR3 sequence: CSVFPHRGSTYNEQFF. The DNA of the CDR3 is TGCAGCGTTTTCCCTCACAGGGGCTCCACCTACAATGAGCAGTTCTTC.

This clonotype was counted at least ten times. The gene calls are TRBV20-1 and TRBJ2-1; D not certain. The CDR3 length is 10 residues. The germline V and J ends were trimmed by 5 bases and 9 bases, with 8 bases remaining between them. In germline, CDR1 is DFQATT, CDR2 SNEGSKA (reference sequence). DNA of the CDR3: TGCAGTGCTGGGGTAGGTGAGCAGTTCTTC. It translates to CSAGVGEQFF.

CDR3 protein: CSAAGQHNEQFF. DNA of the CDR3: TGCAGTGCTGCCGGACAGCACAATGAGCAGTTCTTC. The V and J genes are TRBV20-1 and TRBJ2-1; a possible D gene is TRBD1 (6 bases). Germline V gene lookup returns CDR1 DFQATT and CDR2 SNEGSKA (reference sequence). The CDR3 is 12 residues long. V lost 5 bases, J lost 5 bases, and 10 bases lay in between.

This clonotype was seen a handful of times. The rearrangement links TRBV11-2 to TRBJ2-7; D might be TRBD1 or TRBD2, each matching 5 bases. This CDR3 has 14 amino acids. Germline lookup yields CDR1 SGHAT and CDR2 FQNNGV. The germline V and J ends were trimmed by 7 bases and 2 bases, with 15 bases remaining between them. The CDR3 DNA follows: TGTGCCAGCACCCGAACGGGGCAACCCTACGAGCAGTACTTC. This gives the protein CASTRTGQPYEQYF.

CDR3 region: CASSLELAEKDEQFF. The CDR3 DNA reads TGCGCCAGCAGCTTGGAACTAGCGGAAAAGGATGAGCAGTTCTTC. The genes are TRBV5-1 and TRBJ2-1; 8 nucleotides match TRBD2. Germline trimming cut 0 bases from V and 8 bases from J; bases unmatched to any gene: 7. Germline V gives CDR1 SGHRS, CDR2 YFSETQ. This CDR3 has 15 amino acids.

This clonotype has ten or more counts. The V call is TRBV19, the J call TRBJ2-3; TRBD2 matches at 10 bases. CDR1 is LNHDA, CDR2 SQIVND, per germline (reference sequence). The CDR3 covers 17 residues. J gave up 2 bases and V 1 base, and 6 bases lay outside the gene matches. CDR3 amino acids: CASSIGSGRKYTDTQYF. The CDR3 DNA follows: TGTGCCAGTAGTATAGGTAGCGGGAGGAAATACACAGATACGCAGTATTTT.

This clonotype was counted at least ten times. This chain links TRBV6-6 with TRBJ2-7, with 7 bases lining up with TRBD2. Losses at the gene ends were 9 bases for V and 2 bases for J; bases not matched to a gene: 4. The CDR3 is 12 amino acids. Germline lookup yields CDR1 MNHNY and CDR2 SVGAGI (reference sequence). CDR3 residues: CASRRGAYEQYF. In DNA form, the CDR3 reads TGTGCCAGTCGACGGGGGGCCTACGAGCAGTACTTC.

This clonotype was picked up a small number of times. The chain employs TRBV16 and TRBJ1-1, with no clear D. CDR1 and CDR2 (germline): KGHSY, FQNENV. The V end lost 0 bases, the J end lost 4 bases, and 6 bases lay between the germline ends. The CDR3 extends over 13 amino acids. The CDR3 region is CASSQSRATEAFF. The CDR3 region has the DNA TGTGCCAGCAGCCAATCGCGGGCCACTGAAGCTTTCTTT.

Only a few counts were recorded for this clonotype. The V and J genes are TRBV20-1 and TRBJ2-3; D perhaps matches TRBD1 (7 bases). Trimming cost V 6 bases and J 1 base, with 11 bases left between them. Germline loops: CDR1 DFQATT, CDR2 SNEGSKA (reference sequence). The CDR3 has 13 amino acids. The CDR3 DNA follows: TGCAGTGCCCAGGGGGGTGGCACAGATACGCAGTATTTT. Translation: CSAQGGGTDTQYF.

The sample holds a few counts of this clonotype. The chain combines TRBV4-3 with TRBJ2-1; TRBD1 is a possible D gene (6 bases). V was trimmed by 0 bases and J by 1 base, leaving 10 bases between them. Per the germline V gene, CDR1 is LGHNA and CDR2 is YSLEER. The CDR3 is 16 amino acids. The CDR3 DNA reads as TGCGCCAGCAGCCAAGATGGTCAGGGGTCCTACAATGAGCAGTTCTTC. Protein sequence: CASSQDGQGSYNEQFF.

This chain joins TRBV28 and TRBJ2-5, with D unclear. The CDR3 is made up of 12 amino acids. Germline CDR1 MDHEN, CDR2 SYDVKM. The germline V and J ends were trimmed by 5 bases and 5 bases, with 9 bases remaining between them. The CDR3 bases are TGTGCCAGCAGTCTCCTTAGGGAGACCCAGTACTTC. As protein: CASSLLRETQYF.

This chain uses TRBV20-1 with TRBJ2-7; 11 bases agree with TRBD1. Germline V CDR1 and CDR2: DFQATT, SNEGSKA (reference sequence). The CDR3 runs to 14 residues. Unmatched junction bases numbered 5, after V lost 5 bases and J lost 2 bases. The DNA for the CDR3 is TGCAGTGCTGCCGGGACAGGGGGACCCTACGAGCAGTACTTC. Amino acid sequence: CSAAGTGGPYEQYF.